This record looks at one T cell receptor beta chain sequence and its context. No antigen is known for it. It was with 60 Vbeta and 13 Jbeta primers that the PCR ran. Method: immunoSEQ multiplex PCR; TCRdb's copy keeps in-frame clones and lacks some. The sample records some 110,000 clones, around 86% being singletons. CDR3 size: 15 residues. Losses at the gene ends were 5 bases for V and 0 bases for J; bases not matched to a gene: 6. Germline CDR1 KGHSH, CDR2 LQKENI. This sample stems from a study of cytomegalovirus exposure and HLA in healthy donors. The study's findings and limits: Earlier analysis yielded a pattern in which most TCR beta V segments were productive about 90% or about 30% of the time.

V gene TRBV18 combines with J gene TRBJ2-5, with 7 positions matching TRBD1. This receptor was obtained from a young man in good health and CMV-seronegative. The sample taken for sequencing was PBMCs. CDR3 coding DNA: TGTGCCAGCTCAGGGACAGCCAATTACCAAGAGACCCAGTACTTC. Protein product: CASSGTANYQETQYF.